The 25 T cell receptor beta chains presented below share a single source sample, sequenced in a study of T cell changes during pregnancy in multiple sclerosis. Using immunoSEQ multiplex PCR, the repertoire was profiled, and TCRdb retains in-frame clones only, with some absent. The data show around 100,000 clones, just over 90% seen once. Sequences were derived from peripheral blood, sampled after pregnancy. Every receptor here comes from a female donor with multiple sclerosis, enrolled in a pregnancy study.

This sequence joins TRBV5-5 and TRBJ2-4; no firm D call. Germline V gene lookup returns CDR1 SGHKS and CDR2 YYEKEE (reference sequence). This CDR3 contains 16 residues. The germline V and J ends were trimmed by 3 bases and 6 bases, with 19 bases remaining between them. The CDR3 DNA sequence: TGTGCCAGCAGCTCGCCCATCCCTTCAATCGGAAACATTCAGTACTTC. Translation: CASSSPIPSIGNIQYF.

The chain uses TRBV9 and TRBJ2-1, with a possible D match to TRBD2 (5 bases). The V end lost 3 bases, the J end lost 8 bases, and 15 bases lay between the germline ends. This CDR3 spans 14 amino acids. CDR1 and CDR2 from the germline V gene are SGDLS and YYNGEE. Written as DNA, the CDR3 is TGTGCCAGCAGCGGTAATAGCGTGGGTTATGAGCAGTTCTTC. It specifies CASSGNSVGYEQFF.

The chain employs TRBV9 and TRBJ2-7, with D maybe TRBD2 (7 bases). Germline loops: CDR1 SGDLS, CDR2 YYNGEE. Trimming shortened V by 2 bases and J by 2 bases, and 14 bases separated the two germline ends. This CDR3 has 15 residues. The CDR3 region has the DNA TGTGCCAGCAGCGTGTCGGGGGGCCTCACCTACGAGCAGTACTTC. This codes for CASSVSGGLTYEQYF.

This chain links TRBV30 with TRBJ1-5; TRBD1 matches at 7 bases. Germline CDR1 reads GTSNPN; CDR2 reads SVGIG (reference sequence). Trimming took 0 bases from V and 9 from J; bases not matched to a gene: 11. This CDR3 spans 15 amino acids. CDR3 coding DNA: TGTGCCTGGAGTGTTAAAAGGGCAGGGGGGACGCCCCAGCATTTT. Its protein is CAWSVKRAGGTPQHF. Together with reference TRBV30 and TRBJ1-5, the CDR3 gives the full variable domain: SQTIHQWPATLVQPVGSPLSLECTVEGTSNPNLYWYRQAAGRGLQLLFYSVGIGQISSEVPQNLSASRPQDRQFILSSKKLLLSDSGFYLCAWSVKRAGGTPQHFGDGTRLSIL.

V is TRBV6-6 and J is TRBJ2-7; no reliable D call. The CDR3 loop spans 13 amino acids. The V gene lost 2 bases and the J gene lost 3 bases, with 8 bases spanning the gap. Per germline, CDR1 MNHNY and CDR2 SVGAGI (reference sequence). The DNA for the CDR3 is TGTGCCAGCAGTTACGGGCATCTCTACGAGCAGTACTTC. The encoded protein is CASSYGHLYEQYF.

This chain links TRBV7-2 with TRBJ1-4; 10 bases fit TRBD1. J gave up 7 bases and V 5 bases, and 10 bases lay outside the gene matches. This CDR3 contains 16 residues. Germline lookup yields CDR1 SGHTA and CDR2 FQGNSA. The CDR3 spells CASSRRQGAEGEKLFF. CDR3 DNA: TGTGCCAGCAGCCGAAGACAGGGGGCAGAAGGTGAAAAACTGTTTTTT.

The chain links TRBV25-1 to TRBJ2-1, with D perhaps TRBD1 (5 bases). Germline CDR1 is MGHDK and CDR2 is SYGVNS. CDR3 size: 18 residues. Trimming cost V 0 bases and J 3 bases, with 18 bases left between them. CDR3 sequence reads: CASSEYFADSNNYNEQFF. The CDR3 DNA reads TGTGCCAGCAGTGAATATTTCGCCGACAGCAATAACTACAATGAGCAGTTCTTC.

The chain employs TRBV2 and TRBJ1-2; 8 bases agree with TRBD1. The CDR3 extends over 13 amino acids. J was trimmed by 2 bases and V by 4 bases; bases with no gene match: 0. The germline V gene has CDR1 SNHLY and CDR2 FYNNEI. The chain's CDR3 is CASSGQGNYGYTF. In nucleotides, the CDR3 is TGTGCCAGCAGTGGACAGGGGAACTATGGCTACACCTTC.

A word on this clone: Other DNA sequences in the same sample also yield this CDR3. The chain employs TRBV5-1 and TRBJ2-3; possible D gene TRBD2, 7 bases. The CDR3 consists of 15 residues. Germline CDR1 and CDR2: SGHRS and YFSETQ. V lost 0 bases to trimming and J lost 4 bases, with 12 bases between them. CDR3 sequence reads: CASSLASGGADTQYF. The CDR3 nucleotides are TGCGCCAGCAGCTTGGCCTCGGGGGGCGCAGATACGCAGTATTTT.

In its sample, this clone was seen once. CDR3 sequence reads: CASSFGVAGATNTGELFF. CDR3 DNA sequence: TGTGCCAGCAGTTTCGGAGTAGCGGGGGCTACGAACACCGGGGAGCTGTTTTTT. The chain has TRBV27 and TRBJ2-2; TRBD2 matches at 9 bases. The CDR3 consists of 18 residues. Germline CDR1 reads MNHEY; CDR2 reads SMNVEV (reference sequence). V shed 3 bases and J 0 bases; nucleotides not matched to a gene: 8.

This clone was counted between two and nine times. This chain links TRBV19 with TRBJ1-1, with 11 positions matching TRBD1. CDR3 length equals 12 residues. Germline V CDR1 and CDR2: LNHDA, SQIVND (reference sequence). Trimming took 10 bases from V and 6 from J; bases not matched to a gene: 4. The CDR3 protein is CATGTGGSEAFF. The CDR3 nucleotides are TGTGCCACCGGGACAGGGGGGTCTGAAGCTTTCTTT.

The rearrangement uses TRBV15 and TRBJ1-5, with a tentative D call TRBD1 (5 bases). The V gene's germline CDR1 is LNHNV and CDR2 YYDKDF (reference sequence). The CDR3 has 14 residues. Trimming left V 4 bases short and J 2 bases short, with 9 bases between. CDR3 residues: CATSTDSRNQPQHF. CDR3 coding DNA: TGTGCCACCAGCACCGACAGTCGCAATCAGCCCCAGCATTTT. Full variable domain (missing parts from reference TRBV15 and TRBJ1-5): DAMVIQNPRYQVTQFGKPVTLSCSQTLNHNVMYWYQQKSSQAPKLLFHYYDKDFNNEADTPDNFQSRRPNTSFCFLDIRSPGLGDTAMYLCATSTDSRNQPQHFGDGTRLSIL.

The chain links TRBV5-1 to TRBJ2-3, with no clear D. Trimming stripped 7 bases from V and 4 bases from J, with 16 bases between. The CDR3 spans 14 residues. CDR1 and CDR2 from the germline V gene are SGHRS and YFSETQ. In nucleotides, the CDR3 is TGCGCCAGCGCCGGGTTGCAGAATTCAGATACGCAGTATTTT. This sequence encodes CASAGLQNSDTQYF.

The V gene is TRBV2, the J gene TRBJ1-1, with D maybe TRBD1 (5 bases). Germline-derived CDR1 and CDR2 are SNHLY and FYNNEI. This CDR3 region has 14 residues. V lost 11 bases and J lost 3, with 19 bases in between. The chain's CDR3 is CARSDPGKYTEAFF. In DNA, the CDR3 is TGTGCCCGATCCGACCCAGGGAAGTACACTGAAGCTTTCTTT.

V and J are TRBV6-5 and TRBJ2-5; 7 bases are shared with TRBD2. The CDR3 consists of 15 residues. The J segment lost 1 base and the V segment lost 2 bases, leaving 4 bases of the junction unmatched. The germline gives CDR1 MNHEY, CDR2 SVGAGI. The DNA for the CDR3 is TGTGCCAGCAGTTACAGACGGGGGGTCCAAGAGACCCAGTACTTC. It encodes CASSYRRGVQETQYF.

The chain is built from TRBV4-1 and TRBJ2-7; D is perhaps TRBD1 (6 bases). This CDR3 has 15 residues. Germline CDR1 MGHRA, CDR2 YSYEKL. The V and J ends lost 1 base and 3 bases respectively, with 13 bases between them. CDR3 coding DNA: TGCGCCAGCAGCCAAGTACAGGGAGCCTACTACGAGCAGTACTTC. This gives the protein CASSQVQGAYYEQYF.

This sequence joins TRBV6-6 and TRBJ2-3, with 7 bases aligning to TRBD1. V trimming: 2 bases; J trimming: 2 bases; junction bases outside the gene matches: 7. Germline V CDR1 and CDR2: MNHNY, SVGAGI (reference sequence). CDR3 length equals 16 residues. Here the CDR3 reads CASSYGTGAITDTQYF. The CDR3 nucleotides are TGTGCCAGCAGTTACGGTACAGGGGCGATCACAGATACGCAGTATTTT.

The chain recombines TRBV27 with TRBJ1-4, with a possible D match to TRBD1 (6 bases). The CDR3 covers 14 residues. Deletions cut 6 bases from V and 2 bases from J, with 10 bases between. Germline values: CDR1 MNHEY, CDR2 SMNVEV (reference sequence). The CDR3 nucleotides are TGTGCCAGCAGAACAACAGGGACTAATGAAAAACTGTTTTTT. This translates into CASRTTGTNEKLFF.

The V and J genes are TRBV25-1 and TRBJ1-5; D is uncertain. Germline loops: CDR1 MGHDK, CDR2 SYGVNS. The CDR3 is 15 residues long. Between the trimmed V and J ends, which lost 4 bases and 4 bases, there was a span of 14 bases. The CDR3 protein is CASSATGNPNQPQHF. CDR3 DNA: TGTGCCAGCAGTGCCACCGGGAACCCAAATCAGCCCCAGCATTTT.

The CDR3 reads CASSIDRGQTYEQYF. The CDR3, as DNA: TGTGCCAGTAGTATAGATCGCGGGCAGACCTACGAGCAGTACTTC. The chain employs TRBV19 and TRBJ2-7, with D tentatively TRBD2 (5 bases). The CDR3 loop spans 15 amino acids. The germline gives CDR1 LNHDA, CDR2 SQIVND (reference sequence). Deletions cut 0 bases from V and 2 bases from J, with 11 bases between.

The chain uses TRBV27 and TRBJ1-5; TRBD1 matches 7 bases. CDR1 is MNHEY and CDR2 is SMNVEV in the germline V gene (reference sequence). The junction had 2 bases not matched to a gene; V was cut back by 5 bases and J by 4 bases. The CDR3 runs to 13 residues. CDR3 sequence: CASSKTGNQPQHF. For the CDR3, the DNA is TGTGCCAGCAGTAAGACAGGGAATCAGCCCCAGCATTTT.

V usage is TRBV11-2 and J usage is TRBJ2-7; D is perhaps TRBD1 (6 bases). V was clipped by 0 bases and J by 6 bases, with 15 bases between them. CDR1 SGHAT and CDR2 FQNNGV come from the germline V gene. CDR3 length: 15 residues. The CDR3 reads CASSLDRDIALEQYF. CDR3 nucleotide sequence: TGTGCCAGCAGCTTAGATCGGGACATTGCCCTCGAGCAGTACTTC.

The chain combines TRBV7-9 with TRBJ2-3, with a weak D call TRBD1 (6 bases). This CDR3 comprises 16 residues. The germline gives CDR1 SEHNR, CDR2 FQNEAQ (reference sequence). Trimming stripped 1 base from V and 2 bases from J, with 13 bases between. The CDR3 spells CASSLGAGQLTDTQYF. In DNA form, the CDR3 reads TGTGCCAGCAGCTTAGGGGCAGGACAGCTCACAGATACGCAGTATTTT.

The J gene is TRBJ1-6, the V gene TRBV4-1; D unclear. The CDR3 sequence is 13 residues long. Trimming took 0 bases from V and 14 from J, leaving 11 bases between them. Germline V CDR1 and CDR2: MGHRA, YSYEKL. CDR3: CASSQDEVGSLHF. The CDR3 bases are TGCGCCAGCAGCCAAGATGAGGTTGGATCCCTCCACTTT.

The chain carries TRBV10-2 and TRBJ2-3, with a possible D match to TRBD2 (6 bases). Germline V gene data show CDR1 as WSHSY and CDR2 as SAAADI. The CDR3 spans 13 residues. V lost 8 bases to trimming and J lost 1 base, with 10 bases between them. CDR3 nucleotides: TGCGCCAGCGCGTTAGCGGGCACAGATACGCAGTATTTT. Amino acids: CASALAGTDTQYF.